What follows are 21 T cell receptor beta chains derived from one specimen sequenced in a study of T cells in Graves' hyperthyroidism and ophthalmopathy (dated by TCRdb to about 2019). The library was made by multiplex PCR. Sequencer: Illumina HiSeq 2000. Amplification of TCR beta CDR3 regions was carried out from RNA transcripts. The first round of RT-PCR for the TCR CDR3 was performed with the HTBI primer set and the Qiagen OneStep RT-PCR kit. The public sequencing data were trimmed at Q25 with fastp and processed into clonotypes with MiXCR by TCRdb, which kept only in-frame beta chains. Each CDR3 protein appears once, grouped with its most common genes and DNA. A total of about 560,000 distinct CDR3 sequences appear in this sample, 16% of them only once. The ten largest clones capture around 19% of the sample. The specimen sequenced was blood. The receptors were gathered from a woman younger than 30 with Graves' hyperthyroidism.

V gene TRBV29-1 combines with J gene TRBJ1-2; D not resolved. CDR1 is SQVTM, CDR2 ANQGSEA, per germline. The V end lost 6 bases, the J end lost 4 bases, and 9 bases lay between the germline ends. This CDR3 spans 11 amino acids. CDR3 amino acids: CSVEWTYGYTF. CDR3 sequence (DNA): TGCAGCGTCGAATGGACCTATGGCTACACCTTC.

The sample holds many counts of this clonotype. The CDR3 loop reads CATSDPLSGNTIYF. The CDR3 DNA sequence: TGTGCCACCAGTGACCCGCTCTCTGGAAACACCATATATTTT. The V call is TRBV24-1, the J call TRBJ1-3; D remains unclear. Per the germline V gene, CDR1 is KGHDR and CDR2 is SFDVKD. With 4 bases removed from V and 0 bases from J, the gap between germline ends came to 6 bases. The CDR3 consists of 14 residues.

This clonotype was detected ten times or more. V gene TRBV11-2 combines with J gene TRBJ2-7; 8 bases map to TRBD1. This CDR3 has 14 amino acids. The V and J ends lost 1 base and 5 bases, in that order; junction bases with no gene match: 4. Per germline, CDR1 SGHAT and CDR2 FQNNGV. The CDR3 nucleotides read TGTGCCAGCAGCTTAGGCCCGGACAGGGACGAGCAGTACTTC. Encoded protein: CASSLGPDRDEQYF.

The CDR3 sequence is CASGSRGSYNEQFF. The CDR3 nucleotides read TGTGCCAGCGGTTCCCGGGGTAGCTACAATGAGCAGTTCTTC. V and J are TRBV27 and TRBJ2-1, with D perhaps TRBD2 (5 bases). CDR1 and CDR2 from the germline V gene are MNHEY and SMNVEV (reference sequence). This CDR3 has 14 amino acids. V gave up 8 bases and J gave up 3 bases, with 14 bases separating them.

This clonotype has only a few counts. The CDR3 region has the DNA TGTGCCAGCAGCCAAGGGCCGGACCTCTGGAGCTCCTATAATTCACCCCTCCACTTT. Translating gives CASSQGPDLWSSYNSPLHF. The gene calls are TRBV7-9 and TRBJ1-6, with D uncertain. CDR1 is SEHNR and CDR2 is FQNEAQ in the germline V gene (reference sequence). V lost 5 bases, J lost 0 bases, and 20 bases lay in between. CDR3 size: 19 residues.

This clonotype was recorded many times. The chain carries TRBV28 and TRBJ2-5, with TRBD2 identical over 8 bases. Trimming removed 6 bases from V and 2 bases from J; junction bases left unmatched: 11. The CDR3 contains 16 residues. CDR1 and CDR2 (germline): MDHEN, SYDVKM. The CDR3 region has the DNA TGTGCCAGCAGACCTAAAACCGGGACTAGGCAAGAGACCCAGTACTTC. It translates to CASRPKTGTRQETQYF.

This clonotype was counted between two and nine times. The CDR3 spells CASSFHGYTF. The CDR3 DNA reads TGTGCCAGCAGTTTTCATGGCTACACCTTC. The chain combines TRBV12-3 or TRBV12-4 with TRBJ1-2, with no clear D. This CDR3 has 10 amino acids. Trimming removed 3 bases from V and 6 bases from J, with 2 bases in between.

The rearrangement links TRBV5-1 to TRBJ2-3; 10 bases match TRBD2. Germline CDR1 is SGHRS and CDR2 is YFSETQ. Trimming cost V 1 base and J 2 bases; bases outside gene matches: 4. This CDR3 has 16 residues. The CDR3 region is CASSLKLAGFTDTQYF. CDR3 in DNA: TGCGCCAGCAGCTTGAAACTAGCGGGGTTCACAGATACGCAGTATTTT.

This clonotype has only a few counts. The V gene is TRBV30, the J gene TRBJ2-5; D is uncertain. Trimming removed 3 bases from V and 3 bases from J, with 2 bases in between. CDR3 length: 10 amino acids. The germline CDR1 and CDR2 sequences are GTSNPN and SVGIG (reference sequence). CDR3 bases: TGTGCCTGGAGGGAAGAGACCCAGTACTTC. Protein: CAWREETQYF.

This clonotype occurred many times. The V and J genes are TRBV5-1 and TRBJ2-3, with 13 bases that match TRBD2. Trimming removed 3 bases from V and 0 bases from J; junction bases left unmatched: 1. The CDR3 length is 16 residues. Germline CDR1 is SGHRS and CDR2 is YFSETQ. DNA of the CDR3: TGCGCCAGCAGCTCGGGACTAGCGGGAAGCACAGATACGCAGTATTTT. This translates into CASSSGLAGSTDTQYF.

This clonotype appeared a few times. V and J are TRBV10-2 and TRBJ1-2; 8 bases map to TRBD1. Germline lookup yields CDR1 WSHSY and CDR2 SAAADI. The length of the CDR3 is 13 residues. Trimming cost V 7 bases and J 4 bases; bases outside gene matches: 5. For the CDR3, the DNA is TGCGCCAGCATGGGACAGGTTGGCTATGGCTACACCTTC. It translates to CASMGQVGYGYTF.

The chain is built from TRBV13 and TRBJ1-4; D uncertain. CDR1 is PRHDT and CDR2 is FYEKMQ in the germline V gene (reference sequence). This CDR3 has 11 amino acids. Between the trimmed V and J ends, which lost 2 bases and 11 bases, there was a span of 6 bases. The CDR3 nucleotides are TGTGCCAGCAGCTTACGGGATAAACTGTTTTTT. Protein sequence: CASSLRDKLFF.

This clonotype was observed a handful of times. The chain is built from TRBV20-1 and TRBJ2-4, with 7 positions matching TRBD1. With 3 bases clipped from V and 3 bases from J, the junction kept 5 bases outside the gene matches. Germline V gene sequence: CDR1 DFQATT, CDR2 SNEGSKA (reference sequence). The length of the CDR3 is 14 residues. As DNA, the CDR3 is TGCAGTGCTAGCCACAGGGGAGTCAAAAACATTCAGTACTTC. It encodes CSASHRGVKNIQYF.

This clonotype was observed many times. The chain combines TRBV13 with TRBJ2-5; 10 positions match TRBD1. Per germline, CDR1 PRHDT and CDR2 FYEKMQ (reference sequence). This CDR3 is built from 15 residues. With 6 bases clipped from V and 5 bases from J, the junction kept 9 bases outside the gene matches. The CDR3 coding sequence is TGTGCCAGCAGAACATCGACAGGGGGCGCGGAGACCCAGTACTTC. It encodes CASRTSTGGAETQYF.

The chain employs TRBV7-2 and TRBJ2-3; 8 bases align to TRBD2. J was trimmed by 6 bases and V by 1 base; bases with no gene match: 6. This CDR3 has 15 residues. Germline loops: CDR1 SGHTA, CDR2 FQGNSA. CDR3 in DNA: TGTGCCAGCAGCTTAGGCGGGGGGCTGCCGGATACGCAGTATTTT. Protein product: CASSLGGGLPDTQYF.

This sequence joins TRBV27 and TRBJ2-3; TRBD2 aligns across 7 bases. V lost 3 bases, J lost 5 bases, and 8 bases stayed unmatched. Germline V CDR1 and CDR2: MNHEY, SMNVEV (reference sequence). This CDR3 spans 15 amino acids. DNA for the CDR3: TGTGCCAGCAGTTTGAGAGCGGGAACGGGAGATACGCAGTATTTT. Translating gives CASSLRAGTGDTQYF.

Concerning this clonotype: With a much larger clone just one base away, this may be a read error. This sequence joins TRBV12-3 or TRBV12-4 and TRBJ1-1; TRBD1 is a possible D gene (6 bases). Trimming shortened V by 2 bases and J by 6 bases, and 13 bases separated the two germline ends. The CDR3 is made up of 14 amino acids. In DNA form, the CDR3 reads TGTGCCAGCAGTTTACCGGGGGCTGGGTCTGAAGCTTTCTTT. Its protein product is CASSLPGAGSEAFF.

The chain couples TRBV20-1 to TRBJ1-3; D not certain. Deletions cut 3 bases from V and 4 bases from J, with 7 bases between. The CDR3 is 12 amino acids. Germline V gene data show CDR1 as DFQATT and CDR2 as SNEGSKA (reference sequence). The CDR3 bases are TGCAGTGCTAGCGCGTTGGGAAACACCATATATTTT. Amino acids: CSASALGNTIYF.

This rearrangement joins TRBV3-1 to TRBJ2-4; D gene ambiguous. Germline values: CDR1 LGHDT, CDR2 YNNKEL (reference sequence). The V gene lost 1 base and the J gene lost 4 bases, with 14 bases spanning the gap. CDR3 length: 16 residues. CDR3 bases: TGTGCCAGCAGCCAAGGGGGATCCGACTCGAAAAACATTCAGTACTTC. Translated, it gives CASSQGGSDSKNIQYF.

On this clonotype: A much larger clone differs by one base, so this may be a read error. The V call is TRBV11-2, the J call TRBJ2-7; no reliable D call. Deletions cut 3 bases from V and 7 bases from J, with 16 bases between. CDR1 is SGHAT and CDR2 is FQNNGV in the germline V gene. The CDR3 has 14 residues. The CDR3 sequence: CASSLASYYNEQYF. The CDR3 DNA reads TGTGCCAGCAGCTTGGCTAGTTACTACAATGAGCAGTACTTC. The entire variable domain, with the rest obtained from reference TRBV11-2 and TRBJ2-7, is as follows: EAGVAQSPRYKIIEKRQSVAFWCNPISGHATLYWYQQILGQGPKLLIQFQNNGVVDDSQLPKDRFSAERLKGVDSTLKIQPAKLEDSAVYLCASSLASYYNEQYFGPGTRLTVT.

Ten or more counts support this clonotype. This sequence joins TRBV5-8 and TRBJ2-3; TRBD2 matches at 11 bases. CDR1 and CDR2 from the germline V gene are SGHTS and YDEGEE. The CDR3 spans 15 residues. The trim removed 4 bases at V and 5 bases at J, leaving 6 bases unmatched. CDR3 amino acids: CASSPGLAAGDTQYF. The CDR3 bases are TGTGCCAGCAGCCCGGGACTAGCGGCGGGAGATACGCAGTATTTT. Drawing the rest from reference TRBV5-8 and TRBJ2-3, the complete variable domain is EAGVTQSPTHLIKTRGQQATLRCSPISGHTSVYWYQQALGLGLQFLLWYDEGEERNRGNFPPRFSGRQFPNYSSELNVNALELEDSALYLCASSPGLAAGDTQYFGPGTRLTVL.